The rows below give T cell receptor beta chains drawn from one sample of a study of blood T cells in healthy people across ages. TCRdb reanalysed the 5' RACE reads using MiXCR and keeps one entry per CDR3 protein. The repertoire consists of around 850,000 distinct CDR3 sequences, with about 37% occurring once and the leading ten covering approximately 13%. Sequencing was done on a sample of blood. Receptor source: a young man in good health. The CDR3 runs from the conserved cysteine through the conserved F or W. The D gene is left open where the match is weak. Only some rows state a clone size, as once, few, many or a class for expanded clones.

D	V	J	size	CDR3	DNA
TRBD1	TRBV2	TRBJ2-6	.	CASGEQGAGTNVLTF	TGTGCCAGCGGGGAACAGGGGGCTGGGACCAACGTCCTGACTTTC
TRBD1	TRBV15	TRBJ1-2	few	CATSRDRGTGVDYGYTF	TGTGCCACCAGCAGAGATAGAGGGACAGGGGTAGACTATGGCTACACCTTC
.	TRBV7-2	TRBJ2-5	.	CASSLGGVLGKTQYF	TGTGCCAGCAGCCTCGGAGGGGTTTTAGGGAAGACCCAGTACTTC
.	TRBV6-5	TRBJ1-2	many	CASSYSNRDVYGYTF	TGTGCCAGCAGTTACTCGAACAGGGACGTCTATGGCTACACCTTC
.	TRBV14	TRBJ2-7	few	CASSQAPGPGYEQYF	TGTGCCAGCAGCCAAGCCCCGGGACCGGGGTACGAGCAGTACTTC
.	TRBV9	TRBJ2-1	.	CASGALDERFF	TGTGCCAGCGGGGCGCTTGATGAGCGGTTCTTC
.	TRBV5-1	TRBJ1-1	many	CASSARERTEAFF	TGCGCCAGCAGCGCCAGGGAGAGGACTGAAGCTTTCTTT
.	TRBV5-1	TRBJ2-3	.	CASSLAWVSETDTQYF	TGCGCCAGCAGCTTGGCGTGGGTTAGCGAGACAGATACGCAGTATTTT
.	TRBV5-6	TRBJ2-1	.	CASSWWGQNYNEQFF	TGTGCCAGCAGCTGGTGGGGTCAAAACTACAATGAGCAGTTCTTC
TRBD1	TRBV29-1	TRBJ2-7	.	CSVDGMDRRGVYEQYF	TGCAGCGTTGACGGGATGGACAGGCGCGGAGTTTACGAGCAGTACTTC
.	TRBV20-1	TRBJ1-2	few	CSARDHGQDYGYTF	TGCAGTGCTAGAGATCATGGGCAGGACTATGGCTACACCTTC
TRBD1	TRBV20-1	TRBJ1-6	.	CSARATGVNSPLHF	TGCAGTGCTAGAGCCACAGGGGTTAATTCACCCCTCCACTTT
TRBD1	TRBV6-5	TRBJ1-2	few	CASSISGGGTGGYTF	TGTGCCAGCAGCATCTCGGGAGGGGGCACGGGTGGCTACACCTTC
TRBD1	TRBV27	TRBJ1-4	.	CASRRTGSEKLFF	TGTGCCAGCAGGAGGACAGGGTCGGAAAAACTGTTTTTT
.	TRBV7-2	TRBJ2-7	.	CASSVEYSYEQYF	TGTGCCAGCAGCGTAGAATACTCGTACGAGCAGTACTTC
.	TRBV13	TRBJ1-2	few	CASSSPEQGFGYGYTF	TGTGCCAGCAGCTCCCCTGAACAGGGTTTCGGCTATGGCTACACCTTC
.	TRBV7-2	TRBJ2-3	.	CASSVSGPFPARDTLYF	TGTGCCAGCAGCGTATCTGGCCCATTCCCAGCCAGAGATACGCTGTATTTT
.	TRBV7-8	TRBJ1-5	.	CASSLKGQNQPQHF	TGTGCCAGCAGCTTAAAGGGGCAGAATCAGCCCCAGCATTTT
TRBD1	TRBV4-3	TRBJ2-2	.	CASSQDRGRVTGELFF	TGCGCCAGCAGCCAAGACAGGGGGCGCGTTACCGGGGAGCTGTTTTTT
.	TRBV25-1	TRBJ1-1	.	CASKGGHTEAFF	TGTGCCAGCAAAGGGGGTCACACTGAAGCTTTCTTT
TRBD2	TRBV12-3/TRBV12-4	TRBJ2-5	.	CASSLGGREQYF	TGTGCCAGCAGTTTGGGCGGGAGGGAGCAGTACTTC
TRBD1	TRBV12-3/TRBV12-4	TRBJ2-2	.	CASSHGQANTGELFF	TGTGCCAGCAGCCACGGACAGGCGAACACCGGGGAGCTGTTTTTT
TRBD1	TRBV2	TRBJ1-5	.	CASGQGGGQPQHF	TGTGCCAGCGGACAGGGGGGAGGTCAGCCCCAGCATTTT
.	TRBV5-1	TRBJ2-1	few	CASSVLENRYNEQFF	TGCGCCAGCAGCGTCTTAGAAAACCGCTACAATGAGCAGTTCTTC
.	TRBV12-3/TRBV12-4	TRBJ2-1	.	CASSSPILGNVGNEQFF	TGTGCCAGCAGTTCCCCAATCCTAGGAAATGTGGGCAATGAGCAGTTCTTC
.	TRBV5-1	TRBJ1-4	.	CASSVTGDRRNEKLFF	TGCGCCAGCAGCGTTACGGGAGACAGGAGGAATGAAAAACTGTTTTTT
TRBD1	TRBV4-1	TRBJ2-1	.	CASSAPGQSSYDEQFF	TGCGCCAGCAGCGCGCCGGGACAGAGCTCCTACGATGAGCAGTTCTTC
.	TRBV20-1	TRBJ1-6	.	CSARDYAASSYNSPLHF	TGCAGTGCTAGAGATTACGCAGCAAGCTCCTATAATTCACCCCTCCACTTT
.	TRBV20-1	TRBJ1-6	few	CSAQDSANSPLHF	TGCAGTGCCCAGGACAGCGCCAATTCACCCCTCCACTTT
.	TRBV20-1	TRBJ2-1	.	CSATYNNEQFF	TGCAGTGCCACGTACAACAATGAGCAGTTCTTC